A selection of T cell receptor beta chains follows, all from one sample in a study of cytomegalovirus exposure and HLA in healthy donors. Assay used: immunoSEQ multiplex PCR; TCRdb lists only in-frame clones, some missing. The table records 170,000 or so clones, about 82% of them present only once. Sample: PBMCs. All receptors derive from a woman aged 50 to 60 in good health and CMV-seropositive. Each CDR3 is given with its conserved first and last residue. Fields, in order: CDR3 protein, CDR3 DNA, V gene, J gene, D gene, clone size. D genes are given only for firm matches. Clone size, where shown, is once, few, many, or a class for clones that have expanded.

CDR3 protein: CASSMAGTDTQYF
CDR3 DNA: TGTGCCAGCAGCATGGCCGGGACAGATACGCAGTATTTT
V gene: TRBV11-2
J gene: TRBJ2-3
D gene: .
clone size: once

CDR3 protein: CASSYFANLMNTEAFF
CDR3 DNA: TGTGCCAGCAGTTACTTTGCGAATTTGATGAACACTGAAGCTTTCTTT
V gene: TRBV28
J gene: TRBJ1-1
D gene: .
clone size: .

CDR3 protein: CASSRRDPRRGDEQYF
CDR3 DNA: TGTGCCAGCAGCAGACGGGACCCCCGTCGCGGGGACGAGCAGTACTTC
V gene: TRBV5-4
J gene: TRBJ2-7
D gene: .
clone size: .

CDR3 protein: CASRASVTYEQYF
CDR3 DNA: TGTGCCAGCAGGGCTAGCGTAACCTACGAGCAGTACTTC
V gene: TRBV27
J gene: TRBJ2-7
D gene: .
clone size: .

CDR3 protein: CASARDRGDYGYTF
CDR3 DNA: TGTGCCAGCGCGAGGGACCGGGGGGACTATGGCTACACCTTC
V gene: TRBV5-4
J gene: TRBJ1-2
D gene: .
clone size: once

CDR3 protein: CASSITGTSAETQYF
CDR3 DNA: TGTGCCAGCAGCATTACCGGGACTAGCGCGGAGACCCAGTACTTC
V gene: TRBV7-3
J gene: TRBJ2-5
D gene: TRBD2
clone size: few

CDR3 protein: CASSTRLADAKNIQYF
CDR3 DNA: TGTGCCAGCAGCACCCGACTAGCTGATGCCAAAAACATTCAGTACTTC
V gene: TRBV7-2
J gene: TRBJ2-4
D gene: TRBD2
clone size: .

CDR3 protein: CASSSERQGRFSYEQYF
CDR3 DNA: TGTGCCAGCAGCTCGGAGAGACAGGGACGATTCTCCTACGAGCAGTACTTC
V gene: TRBV7-9
J gene: TRBJ2-7
D gene: TRBD1
clone size: .

CDR3 protein: CASSAASQTEAFF
CDR3 DNA: TGTGCCAGCAGCGCGGCTAGTCAGACTGAAGCTTTCTTT
V gene: TRBV9
J gene: TRBJ1-1
D gene: .
clone size: .

CDR3 protein: CASSTGTGGRKTQYF
CDR3 DNA: TGTGCCAGCAGCACCGGGACAGGGGGAAGAAAGACCCAGTACTTC
V gene: TRBV6-6
J gene: TRBJ2-5
D gene: TRBD1
clone size: .

CDR3 protein: CASSYRTGAGANVLTF
CDR3 DNA: TGTGCCAGCAGCTACCGGACAGGGGCTGGGGCCAACGTCCTGACTTTC
V gene: TRBV7-3
J gene: TRBJ2-6
D gene: TRBD1
clone size: .

CDR3 protein: CSVLTIHNEQFF
CDR3 DNA: TGCAGCGTTTTGACTATCCACAATGAGCAGTTCTTC
V gene: TRBV29-1
J gene: TRBJ2-1
D gene: .
clone size: .

CDR3 protein: CASSTHRLTDTQYF
CDR3 DNA: TGTGCCAGCAGCACCCATCGACTCACAGATACGCAGTATTTT
V gene: TRBV11-2
J gene: TRBJ2-3
D gene: .
clone size: .

CDR3 protein: CASSVPGGLYNEQFF
CDR3 DNA: TGTGCCAGCAGCGTACCGGGGGGCCTCTACAATGAGCAGTTCTTC
V gene: TRBV9
J gene: TRBJ2-1
D gene: .
clone size: .

CDR3 protein: CASSFPHTDTQYF
CDR3 DNA: TGTGCCAGCAGTTTCCCCCACACAGATACGCAGTATTTT
V gene: TRBV28
J gene: TRBJ2-3
D gene: .
clone size: .

CDR3 protein: CASSYSGPGANVLTF
CDR3 DNA: TGTGCCAGCAGTTACTCTGGCCCCGGGGCCAACGTCCTGACTTTC
V gene: TRBV6-5
J gene: TRBJ2-6
D gene: .
clone size: .

CDR3 protein: CASRGTGVWNSPLHF
CDR3 DNA: TGTGCCAGCAGGGGGACAGGGGTGTGGAATTCACCCCTCCACTTT
V gene: TRBV27
J gene: TRBJ1-6
D gene: TRBD1
clone size: .

CDR3 protein: CASSPPRGLNTGELFF
CDR3 DNA: TGTGCCAGCAGCCCCCCCAGAGGGTTGAACACCGGGGAGCTGTTTTTT
V gene: TRBV11-3
J gene: TRBJ2-2
D gene: .
clone size: few

CDR3 protein: CASSLSAREGYGYTF
CDR3 DNA: TGTGCCAGCAGTTTATCGGCCAGGGAGGGATATGGCTACACCTTC
V gene: TRBV28
J gene: TRBJ1-2
D gene: .
clone size: .

CDR3 protein: CASTRPSSATDTQYF
CDR3 DNA: TGTGCCAGCACCCGACCGTCTAGCGCAACAGATACGCAGTATTTT
V gene: TRBV11-1
J gene: TRBJ2-3
D gene: .
clone size: .

CDR3 protein: CASSVGSNSYEQYF
CDR3 DNA: TGTGCCAGCAGCGTAGGATCGAACAGCTACGAGCAGTACTTC
V gene: TRBV9
J gene: TRBJ2-7
D gene: .
clone size: .

CDR3 protein: CASSYGTSDTQYF
CDR3 DNA: TGTGCCAGCAGCTACGGGACATCGGATACGCAGTATTTT
V gene: TRBV13
J gene: TRBJ2-3
D gene: .
clone size: .

CDR3 protein: CASSPNPLVGNEKLFF
CDR3 DNA: TGTGCCAGCAGCCCAAACCCTTTGGTCGGGAATGAAAAACTGTTTTTT
V gene: TRBV4-2
J gene: TRBJ1-4
D gene: .
clone size: .

CDR3 protein: CASSLVRGGETQYF
CDR3 DNA: TGTGCCAGCAGCCTTGTGCGGGGAGGAGAGACCCAGTACTTC
V gene: TRBV28
J gene: TRBJ2-5
D gene: .
clone size: .

CDR3 protein: CASSPGTGTGGYQPQHF
CDR3 DNA: TGTGCCAGCAGCCCTGGAACCGGGACAGGGGGTTATCAGCCCCAGCATTTT
V gene: TRBV7-2
J gene: TRBJ1-5
D gene: TRBD1
clone size: once

CDR3 protein: CASYRHNTYEQYF
CDR3 DNA: TGTGCCAGCTATCGACATAACACCTACGAGCAGTACTTC
V gene: TRBV28
J gene: TRBJ2-7
D gene: .
clone size: .

CDR3 protein: CASSRGQGEQETQYF
CDR3 DNA: TGTGCCAGCAGCAGGGGACAGGGTGAACAAGAGACCCAGTACTTC
V gene: TRBV11-3
J gene: TRBJ2-5
D gene: TRBD1
clone size: .

CDR3 protein: CASTRGGTEAFF
CDR3 DNA: TGCGCCAGCACTCGGGGGGGCACTGAAGCTTTCTTT
V gene: TRBV4-3
J gene: TRBJ1-1
D gene: .
clone size: .

CDR3 protein: CASSSTGGISTDTQYF
CDR3 DNA: TGTGCCAGCAGTAGTACAGGGGGTATCAGCACAGATACGCAGTATTTT
V gene: TRBV7-3
J gene: TRBJ2-3
D gene: TRBD1
clone size: .

CDR3 protein: CASPFDRGNYNEQFF
CDR3 DNA: TGTGCCAGCCCCTTCGACAGGGGCAATTACAATGAGCAGTTCTTC
V gene: TRBV6-1
J gene: TRBJ2-1
D gene: TRBD1
clone size: .

CDR3 protein: CASSKGQGARGVSYNEQFF
CDR3 DNA: TGTGCCAGCAGCAAAGGTCAGGGGGCGCGAGGAGTATCCTACAATGAGCAGTTCTTC
V gene: TRBV21-1
J gene: TRBJ2-1
D gene: .
clone size: .

CDR3 protein: CASSPDRGERYGYTF
CDR3 DNA: TGTGCCAGCAGTCCGGACAGGGGGGAAAGATATGGCTACACCTTC
V gene: TRBV2
J gene: TRBJ1-2
D gene: TRBD1
clone size: .

CDR3 protein: CASSPKPDRNYEQYF
CDR3 DNA: TGTGCCAGCTCACCGAAGCCGGACAGAAACTACGAGCAGTACTTC
V gene: TRBV18
J gene: TRBJ2-7
D gene: .
clone size: .

CDR3 protein: CASSDSGPRRPQHF
CDR3 DNA: TGTGCCAGCAGTGACAGTGGACCAAGGAGGCCCCAGCATTTT
V gene: TRBV6-5
J gene: TRBJ1-5
D gene: .
clone size: few

CDR3 protein: CASSLTGTSGTDTQYF
CDR3 DNA: TGTGCCAGCAGCTTGACCGGGACTAGCGGGACAGATACGCAGTATTTT
V gene: TRBV7-6
J gene: TRBJ2-3
D gene: TRBD2
clone size: .

CDR3 protein: CASSSTLAANGELFF
CDR3 DNA: TGTGCCAGCAGCTCCACACTAGCGGCCAACGGGGAGCTGTTTTTT
V gene: TRBV7-2
J gene: TRBJ2-2
D gene: TRBD2
clone size: .

CDR3 protein: CASSYSLAGGIEQFF
CDR3 DNA: TGTGCCAGCAGTTACTCGCTAGCGGGAGGCATTGAGCAGTTCTTC
V gene: TRBV6-6
J gene: TRBJ2-1
D gene: TRBD2
clone size: .

CDR3 protein: CASRTTTGSEAFF
CDR3 DNA: TGTGCCAGCAGGACCACTACAGGGAGTGAAGCTTTCTTT
V gene: TRBV6-1
J gene: TRBJ1-1
D gene: .
clone size: .

CDR3 protein: CASSSLRSGYGYTF
CDR3 DNA: TGTGCCAGCAGCTCGCTCAGGTCTGGCTATGGCTACACCTTC
V gene: TRBV7-2
J gene: TRBJ1-2
D gene: .
clone size: few

CDR3 protein: CSSATGDTQYF
CDR3 DNA: TGCAGCTCGGCGACAGGAGATACGCAGTATTTT
V gene: TRBV29-1
J gene: TRBJ2-3
D gene: .
clone size: .

CDR3 protein: CASSVAGGHYGYTF
CDR3 DNA: TGTGCCAGCAGCGTAGCAGGGGGCCACTATGGCTACACCTTC
V gene: TRBV9
J gene: TRBJ1-2
D gene: TRBD1
clone size: .

CDR3 protein: CASSERAGANYGYTF
CDR3 DNA: TGTGCCAGCAGTGAAAGGGCAGGGGCTAACTATGGCTACACCTTC
V gene: TRBV6-1
J gene: TRBJ1-2
D gene: .
clone size: .

CDR3 protein: CASSLGTGMLVIQYF
CDR3 DNA: TGTGCCAGCAGCTTAGGGACAGGGATGTTAGTCATTCAGTACTTC
V gene: TRBV7-9
J gene: TRBJ2-4
D gene: TRBD1
clone size: few

CDR3 protein: CASSPPGTYNEQFF
CDR3 DNA: TGTGCCAGCTCACCCCCCGGGACCTACAATGAGCAGTTCTTC
V gene: TRBV18
J gene: TRBJ2-1
D gene: .
clone size: .

CDR3 protein: CASSMKGAGYEQYF
CDR3 DNA: TGTGCCAGTAGTATGAAGGGGGCAGGATACGAGCAGTACTTC
V gene: TRBV19
J gene: TRBJ2-7
D gene: TRBD1
clone size: .

CDR3 protein: CASTQQRDGYTF
CDR3 DNA: TGTGCCAGCACCCAACAGAGGGATGGCTACACCTTC
V gene: TRBV28
J gene: TRBJ1-2
D gene: .
clone size: .

CDR3 protein: CASSFVTSGGADTQYF
CDR3 DNA: TGTGCCAGCAGCTTCGTAACTAGCGGGGGGGCAGATACGCAGTATTTT
V gene: TRBV7-2
J gene: TRBJ2-3
D gene: TRBD2
clone size: .

CDR3 protein: CAWRGGTGGSRLGNTEAFF
CDR3 DNA: TGTGCCTGGAGGGGGGGGACAGGGGGCTCCCGTTTGGGGAACACTGAAGCTTTCTTT
V gene: TRBV30
J gene: TRBJ1-1
D gene: TRBD1
clone size: few

CDR3 protein: CASLGYGGDTEAFF
CDR3 DNA: TGTGCCAGCCTTGGATATGGGGGGGACACTGAAGCTTTCTTT
V gene: TRBV27
J gene: TRBJ1-1
D gene: .
clone size: .

CDR3 protein: CASSSTYNEQFF
CDR3 DNA: TGTGCCAGCAGTTCAACCTACAATGAGCAGTTCTTC
V gene: TRBV27
J gene: TRBJ2-1
D gene: .
clone size: once

CDR3 protein: CASSLAGRADYGYTF
CDR3 DNA: TGCGCCAGCAGCTTGGCCGGCAGGGCGGACTATGGCTACACCTTC
V gene: TRBV5-1
J gene: TRBJ1-2
D gene: .
clone size: .

CDR3 protein: CASSPVGGGSGELFF
CDR3 DNA: TGTGCCAGCAGCCCCGTCGGGGGGGGATCCGGGGAGCTGTTTTTT
V gene: TRBV28
J gene: TRBJ2-2
D gene: TRBD2
clone size: .

CDR3 protein: CASSLTDEKLFF
CDR3 DNA: TGTGCCAGCAGCTTAACGGATGAAAAACTGTTTTTT
V gene: TRBV7-9
J gene: TRBJ1-4
D gene: .
clone size: .

CDR3 protein: CASSLALPGNTEAFF
CDR3 DNA: TGTGCCAGCAGCTTAGCTCTCCCGGGGAACACTGAAGCTTTCTTT
V gene: TRBV11-2
J gene: TRBJ1-1
D gene: .
clone size: .

CDR3 protein: CASSPEPRSYEQYF
CDR3 DNA: TGTGCCAGCAGTCCTGAGCCACGATCCTACGAGCAGTACTTC
V gene: TRBV6-4
J gene: TRBJ2-7
D gene: .
clone size: .

CDR3 protein: CASSPDSGGDYGYTF
CDR3 DNA: TGTGCCAGCAGTCCTGACAGCGGGGGGGACTATGGCTACACCTTC
V gene: TRBV28
J gene: TRBJ1-2
D gene: .
clone size: .

CDR3 protein: CASRKGQGLSEKLFF
CDR3 DNA: TGCGCCAGCAGGAAGGGACAGGGTTTGAGTGAAAAACTGTTTTTT
V gene: TRBV5-1
J gene: TRBJ1-4
D gene: TRBD1
clone size: .

CDR3 protein: CASSRGTPPNTEAFF
CDR3 DNA: TGTGCCAGCAGCCGTGGGACTCCACCGAACACTGAAGCTTTCTTT
V gene: TRBV28
J gene: TRBJ1-1
D gene: .
clone size: .

CDR3 protein: CASSTGYRTDTQYF
CDR3 DNA: TGTGCCAGCAGTACAGGGTATAGGACAGATACGCAGTATTTT
V gene: TRBV6-6
J gene: TRBJ2-3
D gene: .
clone size: .

CDR3 protein: CASIKGQAIVGPSQETQYF
CDR3 DNA: TGTGCCAGCATCAAGGGACAGGCGATAGTGGGCCCGTCTCAAGAGACCCAGTACTTC
V gene: TRBV7-9
J gene: TRBJ2-5
D gene: TRBD1
clone size: few